Reported below is one T cell receptor (beta chain). Its antigen is undetermined. This sample is drawn from a study of T cell responses to AZD1222 COVID-19 vaccine. Broader study findings: Donors, mostly white British, included more females; clonal diversity was possibly underestimated. Baseline serology detected seropositivity in only six AZD1222 recipients. The study reported that nearly half of spike-specific TCRs target unmutated variant regions.

TCRdb's copy holds only in-frame clones and misses some; the assay was immunoSEQ multiplex PCR. The sample has some 120,000 clones; 85% to 95% are singletons. CDR3 size: 12 residues. The V end was cut by 11 bases, the J end by 12 bases, with 22 bases between. The germline CDR1 and CDR2 sequences are MDHEN and SYDVKM. The chain recombines TRBV28 with TRBJ1-1; D is ambiguous. Sequenced material: peripheral blood, taken on day 0 of AZD1222 vaccination. This receptor was taken from an adult in good health. The chain's CDR3 is CALSGPVSLTFF. DNA for the CDR3: TGTGCCCTCAGCGGGCCCGTCAGTTTAACTTTCTTT.